This T cell receptor beta chain is from a study of T cell responses to AZD1222 COVID-19 vaccine. From germline, CDR1 is SGHRS and CDR2 YFSETQ. The CDR3 sequence is 13 residues long. Trimming stripped 4 bases from V and 0 bases from J, with 7 bases between. Assay: immunoSEQ multiplex PCR; the TCRdb copy retains only in-frame clones and omits some. The sample holds 55,000 to 75,000 clones, 85% seen once. The TCR sequence derives from an adult in good health. The rearrangement joins TRBV5-1 to TRBJ1-1; no clear D. Sequencing used peripheral blood, obtained on day 0 of AZD1222 vaccination. CDR3 sequence (DNA): TGCGCCAGCAGCCAGACACTGAACACTGAAGCTTTCTTT. The encoded protein is CASSQTLNTEAFF.